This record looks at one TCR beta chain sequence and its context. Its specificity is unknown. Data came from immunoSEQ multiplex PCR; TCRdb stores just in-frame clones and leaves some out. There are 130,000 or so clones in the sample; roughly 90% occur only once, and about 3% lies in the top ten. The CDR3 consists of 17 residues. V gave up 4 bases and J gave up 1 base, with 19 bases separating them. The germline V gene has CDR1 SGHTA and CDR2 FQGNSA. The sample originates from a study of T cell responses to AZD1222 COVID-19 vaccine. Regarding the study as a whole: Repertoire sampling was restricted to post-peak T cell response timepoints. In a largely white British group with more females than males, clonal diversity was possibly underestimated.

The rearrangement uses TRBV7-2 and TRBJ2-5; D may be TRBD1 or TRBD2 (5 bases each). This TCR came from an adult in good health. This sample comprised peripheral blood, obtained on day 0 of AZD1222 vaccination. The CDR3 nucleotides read TGTGCCAGCAGCTACGGGTGGGGGTCACCCACCCAAGAGACCCAGTACTTC. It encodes CASSYGWGSPTQETQYF.